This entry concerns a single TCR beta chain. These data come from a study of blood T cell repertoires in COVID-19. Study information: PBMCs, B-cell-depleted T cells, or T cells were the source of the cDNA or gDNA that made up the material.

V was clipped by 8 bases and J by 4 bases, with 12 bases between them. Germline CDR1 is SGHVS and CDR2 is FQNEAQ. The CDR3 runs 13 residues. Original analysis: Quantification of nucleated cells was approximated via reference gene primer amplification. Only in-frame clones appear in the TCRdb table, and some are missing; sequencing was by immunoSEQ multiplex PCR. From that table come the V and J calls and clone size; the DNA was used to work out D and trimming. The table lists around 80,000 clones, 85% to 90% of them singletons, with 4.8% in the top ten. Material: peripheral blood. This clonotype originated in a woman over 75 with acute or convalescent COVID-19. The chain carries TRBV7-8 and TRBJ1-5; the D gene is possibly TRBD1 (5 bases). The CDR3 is CASQGHENQPQHF. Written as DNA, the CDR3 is TGTGCCAGCCAGGGTCACGAAAATCAGCCCCAGCATTTT.